This passage covers 14 T cell receptor beta chains from one sample sequenced in a study of TIL therapy for anti-PD-1-resistant metastatic lung cancer (dated by TCRdb to the early 2020s). In the paper's terms, the time point label means: pre-treatment sample, taken before nivolumab and TIL therapy. Using bias-controlled multiplex PCR with the immunoSEQ v3 hsTCRB kit, the TCR beta CDR3 regions were amplified from genomic DNA. TCRdb took this table from immuneACCESS and kept in-frame rearrangements with V and J called. Such tables lack part of the clones; where checked against another copy, unresolved V genes explain under half of the gap, and the rest is unexplained. Here the sample has 55,000 to 65,000 clones; about 69% occur a single time. About 6.3% of the sample is taken by the ten largest. The source material was blood, sampled at baseline. The receptors stem from a person aged 25 to 79 with non-small cell lung cancer.

V gene TRBV7-9 combines with J gene TRBJ2-7, with D possibly matching TRBD2 (6 bases). Germline-derived CDR1 and CDR2 are SEHNR and FQNEAQ (reference sequence). The CDR3 sequence is 16 residues long. Trimming took 1 base from V and 2 from J, leaving 15 bases between them. The CDR3 region is CASSLGYGGRTYEQYF. The CDR3 region has the DNA TGTGCCAGCAGCTTAGGATATGGGGGGAGGACCTACGAGCAGTACTTC.

The rearrangement uses TRBV30 and TRBJ2-2; 8 positions match TRBD1. V shed 1 base, J shed 1 base, and the junction held 5 bases outside the gene matches. The CDR3 is 16 amino acids. Per germline, CDR1 GTSNPN and CDR2 SVGIG (reference sequence). The CDR3 region has the DNA TGTGCCTGGAGTGCATTCGGACAGGGGAACACCGGGGAGCTGTTTTTT. Its translation: CAWSAFGQGNTGELFF. Using reference TRBV30 and TRBJ2-2 for the parts outside the CDR3, the full variable domain is SQTIHQWPATLVQPVGSPLSLECTVEGTSNPNLYWYRQAAGRGLQLLFYSVGIGQISSEVPQNLSASRPQDRQFILSSKKLLLSDSGFYLCAWSAFGQGNTGELFFGEGSRLTVL.

The chain recombines TRBV27 with TRBJ1-4; no reliable D call. Germline-derived CDR1 and CDR2 are MNHEY and SMNVEV (reference sequence). This CDR3 comprises 14 residues. The V gene lost 2 bases and the J gene lost 5 bases, with 9 bases spanning the gap. The CDR3 region is CASSLNYRNEKLFF. CDR3 coding DNA: TGTGCCAGCAGTTTAAATTATAGGAATGAAAAACTGTTTTTT.

This clone was counted a few times. The CDR3 here is CASSPIDQETQYF. The DNA of the CDR3 is TGTGCCAGCAGCCCGATCGATCAAGAGACCCAGTACTTC. V usage is TRBV9 and J usage is TRBJ2-5; D ambiguous. The ends were cut back, 4 bases at V and 2 bases at J, with 9 bases in the middle. Germline loops: CDR1 SGDLS, CDR2 YYNGEE. The CDR3 extends over 13 amino acids.

This clone is a singleton in its sample. V and J are TRBV7-3 and TRBJ2-1; 11 bases fit TRBD2. This CDR3 comprises 14 residues. Germline V gene data show CDR1 as SGHTA and CDR2 as FQGTGA. V lost 4 bases and J lost 4; bases outside the gene matches: 0. The CDR3, as DNA: TGTGCCAGCAGCTCTAGCGGGAGGTACAATGAGCAGTTCTTC. This gives the protein CASSSSGRYNEQFF.

Notes on this clone: This sample also contains other DNA sequences that code for the same CDR3. The chain carries TRBV2 and TRBJ2-3; 11 bases are shared with TRBD2. Looked up from germline, CDR1 is SNHLY and CDR2 is FYNNEI. This CDR3 is 14 amino acids long. V shed 9 bases and J 0 bases; nucleotides not matched to a gene: 2. This CDR3 reads CASRTSGSTDTQYF. The CDR3 DNA reads as TGTGCCAGTCGGACTAGCGGGAGCACAGATACGCAGTATTTT.

CDR3 sequence (DNA): TGCGCCAGCAGCCAAGATCCACAGGGTGGCTTGAACACTGAAGCTTTCTTT. It codes for CASSQDPQGGLNTEAFF. J is TRBJ1-1 and V is TRBV4-1; perhaps TRBD1 as D (6 bases). CDR1 MGHRA and CDR2 YSYEKL come from the germline V gene. V lost 0 bases to trimming and J lost 0 bases, with 14 bases between them. This CDR3 has 17 amino acids.

In nucleotides, the CDR3 is TGCGCCAGCAGCTCTAAAGAGACCCAGTACTTC. Translating it yields CASSSKETQYF. The V and J genes are TRBV5-1 and TRBJ2-5; D remains unclear. Germline CDR1 and CDR2: SGHRS and YFSETQ. The V end lost 3 bases, the J end lost 3 bases, and 3 bases lay between the germline ends. CDR3 length: 11 residues.

The chain recombines TRBV7-6 with TRBJ1-5, with 9 bases fitting TRBD1. With V trimmed by 1 base and J by 2 bases, 6 bases remained unmatched. The CDR3 consists of 17 residues. Looked up from germline, CDR1 is SGHVS and CDR2 is FNYEAQ. This CDR3 is CASSLEGTGNGNQPQHF. The CDR3 bases are TGTGCCAGCAGCTTAGAAGGGACAGGGAATGGCAATCAGCCCCAGCATTTT.

This clone was seen only a few times. The chain is built from TRBV2 and TRBJ1-5, with D maybe TRBD1 (5 bases). The CDR3 loop spans 14 amino acids. The germline V and J ends were trimmed by 4 bases and 3 bases, with 10 bases remaining between them. Germline V lookup: CDR1 SNHLY, CDR2 FYNNEI. In DNA form, the CDR3 reads TGTGCCAGCAGTGGGGGGGGACCCAATCAGCCCCAGCATTTT. This encodes CASSGGGPNQPQHF.

This chain links TRBV19 with TRBJ1-6; tentatively, D is TRBD1 (5 bases). V lost 5 bases to trimming and J lost 10 bases, with 15 bases between them. The CDR3 extends over 14 amino acids. Per the germline V gene, CDR1 is LNHDA and CDR2 is SQIVND (reference sequence). CDR3 residues: CASSFRGRNSPLHF. The CDR3 nucleotides are TGTGCCAGTAGTTTCCGGGGGAGAAACTCACCCCTCCACTTT. Full variable domain (outside the CDR3, taken from reference TRBV19 and TRBJ1-6): DGGITQSPKYLFRKEGQNVTLSCEQNLNHDAMYWYRQDPGQGLRLIYYSQIVNDFQKGDIAEGYSVSREKKESFPLTVTSAQKNPTAFYLCASSFRGRNSPLHFGNGTRLTVT.

V gene TRBV7-6 combines with J gene TRBJ2-7; 7 bases are a match to TRBD2. From germline, CDR1 is SGHVS and CDR2 FNYEAQ. Germline trimming cut 4 bases from V and 2 bases from J; bases unmatched to any gene: 5. The CDR3 contains 14 residues. The CDR3 sequence is CASSSGLPPYEQYF. The CDR3 DNA reads TGTGCCAGCAGCTCGGGACTACCCCCCTACGAGCAGTACTTC.

This chain uses TRBV30 with TRBJ1-5, with D unresolved. Per the germline V gene, CDR1 is GTSNPN and CDR2 is SVGIG (reference sequence). The CDR3 length is 13 residues. The V and J ends lost 2 bases and 3 bases respectively, with 8 bases between them. The CDR3 nucleotides read TGTGCCTGGAGTCGGACGGCCAATCAGCCCCAGCATTTT. This translates into CAWSRTANQPQHF.

The gene calls are TRBV11-2 and TRBJ2-7, with D tentatively TRBD1 (5 bases). Germline V gives CDR1 SGHAT, CDR2 FQNNGV. This CDR3 is built from 16 residues. The V and J ends lost 2 bases and 3 bases respectively, with 17 bases between them. The CDR3 sequence is CASSLPYAKGVYEQYF. The CDR3 bases are TGTGCCAGCAGCTTACCTTACGCAAAAGGGGTCTACGAGCAGTACTTC. The whole variable domain, filled in from reference TRBV11-2 and TRBJ2-7, reads EAGVAQSPRYKIIEKRQSVAFWCNPISGHATLYWYQQILGQGPKLLIQFQNNGVVDDSQLPKDRFSAERLKGVDSTLKIQPAKLEDSAVYLCASSLPYAKGVYEQYFGPGTRLTVT.